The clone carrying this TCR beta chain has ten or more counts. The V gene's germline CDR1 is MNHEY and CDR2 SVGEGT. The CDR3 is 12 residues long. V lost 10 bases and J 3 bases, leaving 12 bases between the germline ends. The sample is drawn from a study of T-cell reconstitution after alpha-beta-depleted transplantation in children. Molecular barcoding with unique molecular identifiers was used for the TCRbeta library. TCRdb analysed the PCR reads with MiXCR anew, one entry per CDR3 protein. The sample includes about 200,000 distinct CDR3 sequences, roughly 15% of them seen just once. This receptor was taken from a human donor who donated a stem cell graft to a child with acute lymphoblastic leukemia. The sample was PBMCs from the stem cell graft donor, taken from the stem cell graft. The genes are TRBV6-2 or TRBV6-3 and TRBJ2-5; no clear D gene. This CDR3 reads CATANPKETQYF. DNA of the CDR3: TGTGCCACAGCGAACCCGAAAGAGACCCAGTACTTC.